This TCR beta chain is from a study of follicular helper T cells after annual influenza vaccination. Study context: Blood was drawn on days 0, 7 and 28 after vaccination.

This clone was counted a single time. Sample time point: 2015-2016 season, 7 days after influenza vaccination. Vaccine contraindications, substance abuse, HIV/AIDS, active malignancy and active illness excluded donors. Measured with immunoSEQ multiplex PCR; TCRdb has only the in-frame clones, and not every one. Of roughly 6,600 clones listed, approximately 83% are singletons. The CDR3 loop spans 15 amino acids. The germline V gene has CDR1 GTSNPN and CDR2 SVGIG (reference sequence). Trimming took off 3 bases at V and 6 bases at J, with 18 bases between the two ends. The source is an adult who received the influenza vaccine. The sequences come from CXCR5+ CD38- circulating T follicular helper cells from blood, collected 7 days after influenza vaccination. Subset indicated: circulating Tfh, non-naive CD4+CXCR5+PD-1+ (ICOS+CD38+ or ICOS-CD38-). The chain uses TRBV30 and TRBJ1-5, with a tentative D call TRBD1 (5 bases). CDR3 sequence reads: CAWSTLGTAGQPQHF. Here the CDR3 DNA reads TGTGCCTGGAGCACCCTCGGGACCGCTGGTCAGCCCCAGCATTTT. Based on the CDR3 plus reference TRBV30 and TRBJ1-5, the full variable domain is SQTIHQWPATLVQPVGSPLSLECTVEGTSNPNLYWYRQAAGRGLQLLFYSVGIGQISSEVPQNLSASRPQDRQFILSSKKLLLSDSGFYLCAWSTLGTAGQPQHFGDGTRLSIL.